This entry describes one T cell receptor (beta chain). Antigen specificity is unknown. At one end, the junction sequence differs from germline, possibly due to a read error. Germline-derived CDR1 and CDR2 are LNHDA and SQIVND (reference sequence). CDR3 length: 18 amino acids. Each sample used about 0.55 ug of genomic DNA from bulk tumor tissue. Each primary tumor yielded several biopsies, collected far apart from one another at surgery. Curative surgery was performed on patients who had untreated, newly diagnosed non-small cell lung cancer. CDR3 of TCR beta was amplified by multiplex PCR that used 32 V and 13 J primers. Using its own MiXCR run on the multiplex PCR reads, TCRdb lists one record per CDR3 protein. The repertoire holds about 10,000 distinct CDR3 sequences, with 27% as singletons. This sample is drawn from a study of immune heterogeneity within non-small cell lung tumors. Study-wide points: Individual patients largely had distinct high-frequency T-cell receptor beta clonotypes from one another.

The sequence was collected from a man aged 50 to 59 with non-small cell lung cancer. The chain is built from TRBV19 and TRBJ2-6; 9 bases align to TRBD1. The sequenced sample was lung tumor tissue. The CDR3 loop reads CASTIPPGTGSGANVLNF. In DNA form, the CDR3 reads TGTGCCAGTACCATACCTCCCGGGACAGGGTCCGGGGCCAACGTCCTGAATTTC.